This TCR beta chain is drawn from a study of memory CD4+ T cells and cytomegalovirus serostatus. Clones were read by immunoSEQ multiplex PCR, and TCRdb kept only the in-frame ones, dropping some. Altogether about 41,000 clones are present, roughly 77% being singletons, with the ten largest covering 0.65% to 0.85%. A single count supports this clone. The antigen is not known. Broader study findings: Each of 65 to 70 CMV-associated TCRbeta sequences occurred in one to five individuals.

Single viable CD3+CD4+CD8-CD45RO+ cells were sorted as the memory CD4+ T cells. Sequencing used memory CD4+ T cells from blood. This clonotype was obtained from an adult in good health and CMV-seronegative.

The CDR3 sequence is CASTYHFVISGTYEQYF. The CDR3 nucleotides read TGTGCCAGCACCTACCATTTTGTGATTAGCGGAACATACGAGCAGTACTTC. The chain links TRBV2 to TRBJ2-7, with a weak D call TRBD2 (6 bases). Deletions cut 7 bases from V and 4 bases from J, with 26 bases between. There are 17 residues in the CDR3. Germline-derived CDR1 and CDR2 are SNHLY and FYNNEI.